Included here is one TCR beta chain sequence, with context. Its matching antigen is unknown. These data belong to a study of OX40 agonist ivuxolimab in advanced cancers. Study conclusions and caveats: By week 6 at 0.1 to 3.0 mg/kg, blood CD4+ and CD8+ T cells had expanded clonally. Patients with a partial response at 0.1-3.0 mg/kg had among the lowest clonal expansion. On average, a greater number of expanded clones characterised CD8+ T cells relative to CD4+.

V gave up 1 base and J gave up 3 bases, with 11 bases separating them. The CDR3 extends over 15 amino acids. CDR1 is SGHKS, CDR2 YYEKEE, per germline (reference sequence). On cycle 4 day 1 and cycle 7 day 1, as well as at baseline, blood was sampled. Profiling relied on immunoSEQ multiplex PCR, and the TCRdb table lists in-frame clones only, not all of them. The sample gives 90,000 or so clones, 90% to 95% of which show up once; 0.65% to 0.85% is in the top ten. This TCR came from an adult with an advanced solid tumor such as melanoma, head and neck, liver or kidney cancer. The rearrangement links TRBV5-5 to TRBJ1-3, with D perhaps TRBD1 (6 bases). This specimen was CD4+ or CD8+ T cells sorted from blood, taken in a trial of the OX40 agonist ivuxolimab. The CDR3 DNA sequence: TGTGCCAGCAGCTTGAGTCCCAGGGGTGGAAACACCATATATTTT. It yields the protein CASSLSPRGGNTIYF.